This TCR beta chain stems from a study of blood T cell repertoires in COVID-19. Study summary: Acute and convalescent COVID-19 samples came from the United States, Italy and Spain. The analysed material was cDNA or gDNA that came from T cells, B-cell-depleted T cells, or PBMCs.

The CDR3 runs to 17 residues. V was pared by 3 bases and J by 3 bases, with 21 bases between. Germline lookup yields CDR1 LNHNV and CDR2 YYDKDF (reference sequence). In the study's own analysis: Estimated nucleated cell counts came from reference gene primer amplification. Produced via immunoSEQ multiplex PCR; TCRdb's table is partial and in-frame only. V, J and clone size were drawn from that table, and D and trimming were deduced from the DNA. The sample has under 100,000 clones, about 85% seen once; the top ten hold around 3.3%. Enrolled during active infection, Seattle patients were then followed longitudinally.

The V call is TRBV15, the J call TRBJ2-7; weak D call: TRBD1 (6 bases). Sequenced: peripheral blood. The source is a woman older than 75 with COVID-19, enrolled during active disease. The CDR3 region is CATSRGGWTAIFYEQYF. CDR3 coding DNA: TGTGCCACCAGCAGGGGCGGCTGGACAGCTATATTCTACGAGCAGTACTTC.